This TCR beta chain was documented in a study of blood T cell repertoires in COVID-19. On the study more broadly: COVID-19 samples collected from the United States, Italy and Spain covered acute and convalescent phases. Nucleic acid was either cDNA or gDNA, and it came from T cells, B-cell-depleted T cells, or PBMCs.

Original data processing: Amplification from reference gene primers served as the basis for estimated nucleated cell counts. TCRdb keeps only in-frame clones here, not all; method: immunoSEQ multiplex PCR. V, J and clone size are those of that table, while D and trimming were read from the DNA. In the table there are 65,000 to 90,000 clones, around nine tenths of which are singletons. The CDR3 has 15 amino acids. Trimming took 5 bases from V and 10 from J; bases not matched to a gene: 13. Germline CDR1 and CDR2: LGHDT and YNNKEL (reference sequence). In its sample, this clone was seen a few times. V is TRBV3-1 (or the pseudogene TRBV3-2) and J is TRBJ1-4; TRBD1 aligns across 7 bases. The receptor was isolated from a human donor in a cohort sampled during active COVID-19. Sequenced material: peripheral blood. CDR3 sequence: CASSSSGTAEAKLFF. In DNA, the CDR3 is TGTGCCAGCAGCTCCTCCGGGACAGCGGAGGCAAAACTGTTTTTT.